One sample yielded the 20 T cell receptor beta chains listed below, sequenced in a study of T cell changes during pregnancy in multiple sclerosis. Repertoires were generated with immunoSEQ multiplex PCR, while TCRdb's copy carries only in-frame clones and drops some. The data contain 85,000 to 130,000 clones, roughly 92% of them singletons. Sequencing used peripheral blood, obtained after pregnancy. The receptors stem from a female donor with multiple sclerosis, enrolled in a pregnancy study.

This clone was counted a single time. V gene TRBV5-1 combines with J gene TRBJ2-2; perhaps TRBD2 as D (5 bases). The germline gives CDR1 SGHRS, CDR2 YFSETQ. V dropped 0 bases and J dropped 9 bases, with 12 bases sitting between them. The CDR3 is 14 residues long. The CDR3 DNA reads TGCGCCAGCAGCTTGGATCCGGACTCGAGGGAGCTGTTTTTT. Translation gives CASSLDPDSRELFF.

The CDR3 is CAWSVGSQAGDTQYF. CDR3 coding DNA: TGTGCCTGGAGTGTGGGCAGCCAGGCAGGAGATACGCAGTATTTT. J is TRBJ2-3 and V is TRBV30; D unclear. Germline V lookup: CDR1 GTSNPN, CDR2 SVGIG (reference sequence). The V end was cut by 0 bases, the J end by 5 bases, with 15 bases between. The CDR3 loop spans 15 amino acids. Full variable domain (remainder filled in from reference TRBV30 and TRBJ2-3): SQTIHQWPATLVQPVGSPLSLECTVEGTSNPNLYWYRQAAGRGLQLLFYSVGIGQISSEVPQNLSASRPQDRQFILSSKKLLLSDSGFYLCAWSVGSQAGDTQYFGPGTRLTVL.

The V gene is TRBV15, the J gene TRBJ2-6; tentatively, D is TRBD2 (6 bases). The CDR3 spans 17 residues. V was trimmed by 8 bases and J by 0 bases, leaving 17 bases between them. Germline CDR1 LNHNV, CDR2 YYDKDF (reference sequence). The CDR3 nucleotides read TGTGCCACCTTATTCGGAGGGAACCCCTCTGGGGCCAACGTCCTGACTTTC. Protein: CATLFGGNPSGANVLTF.

The chain joins TRBV30 to TRBJ2-7; 10 nucleotides agree with TRBD1. Trimming cost V 0 bases and J 9 bases; bases outside gene matches: 11. The CDR3 loop spans 15 amino acids. CDR1 is GTSNPN and CDR2 is SVGIG in the germline V gene (reference sequence). CDR3 amino acids: CAWSVGQGLGLRQYF. The CDR3 bases are TGTGCCTGGAGTGTGGGACAGGGGTTAGGCCTACGGCAGTACTTC.

V gene TRBV19 combines with J gene TRBJ2-7; no reliable D call. Germline V gene sequence: CDR1 LNHDA, CDR2 SQIVND (reference sequence). This CDR3 has 12 residues. V lost 5 bases and J lost 4, with 9 bases in between. The chain's CDR3 is CASSSHRYEQYF. DNA of the CDR3: TGTGCCAGTAGTTCCCATCGGTACGAGCAGTACTTC.

This clone has just a few counts. The chain couples TRBV7-9 to TRBJ1-4; perhaps TRBD1 as D (5 bases). V shed 4 bases and J shed 6 bases, with 18 bases lying between them. The CDR3 consists of 16 residues. The germline V gene has CDR1 SEHNR and CDR2 FQNEAQ (reference sequence). The CDR3 coding sequence is TGTGCCAGCAGCTCTAATACAGGATTAGCCCATGAAAAACTGTTTTTT. The encoded protein is CASSSNTGLAHEKLFF.

J is TRBJ2-7 and V is TRBV28, with 7 bases identical to TRBD2. J was trimmed by 3 bases and V by 2 bases; bases with no gene match: 10. The CDR3 sequence is 16 residues long. In germline, CDR1 is MDHEN, CDR2 SYDVKM. The CDR3 bases are TGTGCCAGCAGTTTAATCGGGGGGACGGCCCACTACGAGCAGTACTTC. It is translated as CASSLIGGTAHYEQYF. Based on the CDR3 plus reference TRBV28 and TRBJ2-7, the full variable domain is DVKVTQSSRYLVKRTGEKVFLECVQDMDHENMFWYRQDPGLGLRLIYFSYDVKMKEKGDIPEGYSVSREKKERFSLILESASTNQTSMYLCASSLIGGTAHYEQYFGPGTRLTVT.

The chain employs TRBV19 and TRBJ1-1; maybe TRBD1 (5 bases). Trimming cost V 5 bases and J 0 bases, with 13 bases left between them. The CDR3 is 15 residues long. Germline loops: CDR1 LNHDA, CDR2 SQIVND (reference sequence). The CDR3 reads CASSPNRRMNTEAFF. CDR3 coding DNA: TGTGCCAGTAGTCCTAACAGGAGAATGAACACTGAAGCTTTCTTT.

The chain has TRBV25-1 and TRBJ1-4; D not certain. This CDR3 has 11 residues. Trimming removed 7 bases from V and 8 bases from J, with 8 bases in between. Looked up from germline, CDR1 is MGHDK and CDR2 is SYGVNS. The CDR3 nucleotides read TGTGCCAGCATTGGAGGCGAAAAACTGTTTTTT. Translation gives CASIGGEKLFF.

CDR3 loop: CASSLDAVGGGYTF. CDR3 DNA sequence: TGTGCCAGCAGCTTGGATGCTGTAGGAGGAGGCTACACCTTC. The V and J genes are TRBV5-6 and TRBJ1-2; no definite D call. Per the germline V gene, CDR1 is SGHDT and CDR2 is YYEEEE. The CDR3 has 14 residues. V was pared by 0 bases and J by 8 bases, with 14 bases between.

The chain links TRBV5-1 to TRBJ2-3; 8 bases map to TRBD1. This CDR3 spans 13 amino acids. CDR1 and CDR2 from the germline V gene are SGHRS and YFSETQ. With 9 bases clipped from V and 6 bases from J, the junction kept 9 bases outside the gene matches. In DNA form, the CDR3 reads TGCGCCACCCGGACAGGGACTTGGGATACGCAGTATTTT. Translating it yields CATRTGTWDTQYF. Complete variable domain (other parts from reference TRBV5-1 and TRBJ2-3): KAGVTQTPRYLIKTRGQQVTLSCSPISGHRSVSWYQQTPGQGLQFLFEYFSETQRNKGNFPGRFSGRQFSNSRSEMNVSTLELGDSALYLCATRTGTWDTQYFGPGTRLTVL.

The rearrangement links TRBV28 to TRBJ2-7, with a weak D call TRBD2 (6 bases). This CDR3 has 13 amino acids. Germline-derived CDR1 and CDR2 are MDHEN and SYDVKM. Trimming stripped 4 bases from V and 6 bases from J, with 13 bases between. CDR3 sequence: CASSYPLRGEQYF. In DNA form, the CDR3 reads TGTGCCAGCAGTTACCCCCTGCGGGGCGAGCAGTACTTC.

The chain employs TRBV9 and TRBJ1-2, with D possibly being TRBD1 (6 bases). This CDR3 is built from 16 residues. Germline V gene sequence: CDR1 SGDLS, CDR2 YYNGEE. The V and J ends lost 3 bases and 4 bases respectively, with 19 bases between them. CDR3 in DNA: TGTGCCAGCAGCGAGACCGGGACATATCGCGGCTATGGCTACACCTTC. Protein product: CASSETGTYRGYGYTF.

This clone was picked up one time. The chain's CDR3 is CASKVQLNTEAFF. CDR3 nucleotides: TGTGCCAGCAAGGTACAGCTGAACACTGAAGCTTTCTTT. The genes are TRBV5-8 and TRBJ1-1; D is unclear. CDR1 SGHTS and CDR2 YDEGEE come from the germline V gene. Trimming stripped 6 bases from V and 0 bases from J, with 9 bases between. The CDR3 is 13 amino acids.

There are a few counts of this clone. This rearrangement joins TRBV5-1 to TRBJ1-1; TRBD1 might be the D (5 bases). This CDR3 has 13 amino acids. The germline V gene has CDR1 SGHRS and CDR2 YFSETQ. Trimming removed 4 bases at V and 0 bases at J, with 7 bases between. CDR3 nucleotides: TGCGCCAGCAGCGTGACAGTGAACACTGAAGCTTTCTTT. It codes for CASSVTVNTEAFF.

The V and J genes are TRBV7-2 and TRBJ2-1; TRBD2 matches 16 bases. This CDR3 has 19 residues. Germline V gene sequence: CDR1 SGHTA, CDR2 FQGNSA. Losses at the gene ends were 4 bases for V and 2 bases for J; bases not matched to a gene: 8. The CDR3 protein is CASSSPGLAGGYAYNEQFF. CDR3 in DNA: TGTGCCAGCAGCTCACCGGGACTAGCGGGAGGGTATGCCTACAATGAGCAGTTCTTC.

This sequence joins TRBV18 and TRBJ1-5; perhaps TRBD1 as D (6 bases). The CDR3 has 14 amino acids. Trimming took off 4 bases at V and 6 bases at J, with 13 bases between the two ends. Germline V CDR1 and CDR2: KGHSH, LQKENI. CDR3 sequence: CASSLQGWAQPQHF. The CDR3 DNA reads as TGTGCCAGCTCACTACAGGGATGGGCTCAGCCCCAGCATTTT.

The rearrangement uses TRBV19 and TRBJ1-1, with D possibly matching TRBD1 (5 bases). Trimming took 1 base from V and 7 from J, leaving 10 bases between them. The CDR3 is 13 residues long. Germline V gene sequence: CDR1 LNHDA, CDR2 SQIVND (reference sequence). CDR3 in amino acids: CASSIGPGGEAFF. The CDR3 nucleotides are TGTGCCAGTAGTATAGGCCCGGGGGGTGAAGCTTTCTTT.

The chain recombines TRBV7-2 with TRBJ2-5; 9 bases line up with TRBD2. CDR1 and CDR2 (germline): SGHTA, FQGNSA. The CDR3 runs to 14 residues. V lost 2 bases to trimming and J lost 5 bases; unmatched junction nucleotides: 3. The DNA of the CDR3 is TGTGCCAGCAGCTTATGGCTAGCGGGGGAGACCCAGTACTTC. It encodes CASSLWLAGETQYF.

The rearrangement joins TRBV28 to TRBJ1-1, with TRBD1 matching 7 bases. Per germline, CDR1 MDHEN and CDR2 SYDVKM. The ends lost 5 bases at V and 9 bases at J; junction bases unmatched: 9. The CDR3 runs to 13 residues. The CDR3 protein is CASSTRQGFKAFF. The CDR3 DNA sequence: TGTGCCAGCAGTACCCGACAGGGATTTAAAGCTTTCTTT.